This TCR beta chain comes out of a study of OX40 agonist ivuxolimab in advanced cancers. With 6 bases removed from V and 0 bases from J, the gap between germline ends came to 21 bases. The CDR3 runs to 18 residues. The V gene's germline CDR1 is MDHEN and CDR2 SYDVKM. This table comes from immunoSEQ multiplex PCR, and its TCRdb copy is limited to in-frame clones, with some not included. The repertoire has tens of thousands of clones, approximately 89% of them found once; the top ten carry roughly 12%. This receptor was obtained from an adult with an advanced solid tumor such as melanoma, head and neck, liver or kidney cancer. The sample here was CD4+ or CD8+ T cells sorted from blood, taken in a trial of the OX40 agonist ivuxolimab. The J gene is TRBJ2-1, the V gene TRBV28; a weak D match, TRBD2 (6 bases). The CDR3 loop reads CASRTALGLSSSYNEQFF. CDR3 in DNA: TGTGCCAGCAGGACGGCCTTGGGACTCTCGAGCTCCTACAATGAGCAGTTCTTC.